This TCR beta chain appears in the sequencing data of a study of cytomegalovirus exposure and HLA in healthy donors. Study summary: Of all 398 donors who were genotyped, roughly 81% belonged to the Caucasian-associated ancestry cluster.

The CDR3 length is 14 residues. V shed 6 bases and J 3 bases; nucleotides not matched to a gene: 6. Per germline, CDR1 MNHEY and CDR2 SVGAGI. A word on this clone: Antigen unknown.

Researchers ran the PCR with 60 Vbeta and 13 Jbeta primers. The method was immunoSEQ multiplex PCR; TCRdb's version includes in-frame clones alone and lacks a portion of them. The data hold about 180,000 clones, with approximately 81% observed a single time. Findings of the study overall: The listing of approximately 160 TCR beta chains classed them as cytomegalovirus-associated. TCR sequences were mostly rare, though some public TCRs occurred in many donors.

Material: PBMCs. The genes are TRBV6-5 and TRBJ1-2; 8 positions match TRBD1. This clonotype was sampled from a woman in her 30s in good health and CMV-seronegative. CDR3 in amino acids: CASRPDRGYYGYTF. The CDR3 DNA sequence: TGTGCCAGCAGGCCAGACAGGGGATACTATGGCTACACCTTC.